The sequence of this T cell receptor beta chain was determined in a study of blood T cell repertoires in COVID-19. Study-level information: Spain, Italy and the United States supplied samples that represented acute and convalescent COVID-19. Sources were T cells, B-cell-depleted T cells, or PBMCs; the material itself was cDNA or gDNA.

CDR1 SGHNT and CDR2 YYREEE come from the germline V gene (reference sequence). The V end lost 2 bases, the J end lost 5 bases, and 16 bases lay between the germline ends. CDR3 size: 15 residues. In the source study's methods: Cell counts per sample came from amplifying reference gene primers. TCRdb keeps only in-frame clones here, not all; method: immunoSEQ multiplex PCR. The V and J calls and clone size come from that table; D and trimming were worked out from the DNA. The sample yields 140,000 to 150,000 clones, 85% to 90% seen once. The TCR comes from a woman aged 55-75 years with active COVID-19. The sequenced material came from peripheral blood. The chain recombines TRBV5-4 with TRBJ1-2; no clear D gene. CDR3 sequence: CASSLGRFSVYGYTF. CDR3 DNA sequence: TGTGCCAGCAGCTTAGGCAGGTTCTCGGTTTATGGCTACACCTTC.